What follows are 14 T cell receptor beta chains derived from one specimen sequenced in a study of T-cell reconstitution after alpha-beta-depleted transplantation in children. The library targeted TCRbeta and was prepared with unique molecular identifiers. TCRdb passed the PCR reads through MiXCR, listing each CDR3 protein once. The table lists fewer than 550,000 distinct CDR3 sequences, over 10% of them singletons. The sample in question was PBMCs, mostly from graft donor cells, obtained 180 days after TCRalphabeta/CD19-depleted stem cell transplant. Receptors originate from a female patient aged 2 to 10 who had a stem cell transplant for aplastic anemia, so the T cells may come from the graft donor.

This CDR3 reads CASSVAGGVEQYF. The DNA of the CDR3 is TGTGCCAGCAGTGTAGCGGGAGGGGTGGAGCAGTACTTC. The chain carries TRBV7-2 and TRBJ2-7, with 11 bases aligning to TRBD2. The CDR3 sequence is 13 residues long. In germline, CDR1 is SGHTA, CDR2 FQGNSA. V shed 6 bases, J shed 7 bases, and the junction held 5 bases outside the gene matches.

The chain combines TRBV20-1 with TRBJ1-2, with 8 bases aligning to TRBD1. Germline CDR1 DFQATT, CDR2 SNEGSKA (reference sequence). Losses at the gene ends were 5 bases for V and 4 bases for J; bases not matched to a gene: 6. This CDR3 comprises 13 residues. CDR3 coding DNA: TGCAGTGCTTGGACAGGGCTCTTCTATGGCTACACCTTC. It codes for CSAWTGLFYGYTF.

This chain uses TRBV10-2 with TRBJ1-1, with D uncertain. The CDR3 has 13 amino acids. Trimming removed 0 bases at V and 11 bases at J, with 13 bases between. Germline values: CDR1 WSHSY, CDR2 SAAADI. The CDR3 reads CASSESPFLRAFF. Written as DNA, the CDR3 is TGCGCCAGCAGTGAGTCTCCATTTTTAAGGGCTTTCTTT.

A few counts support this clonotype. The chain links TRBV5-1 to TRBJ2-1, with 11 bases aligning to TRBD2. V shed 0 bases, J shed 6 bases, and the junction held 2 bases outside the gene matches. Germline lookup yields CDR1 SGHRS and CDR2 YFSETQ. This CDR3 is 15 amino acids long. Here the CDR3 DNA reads TGCGCCAGCAGCTTGGTTACTAGCGGGAGCAATGAGCAGTTCTTC. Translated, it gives CASSLVTSGSNEQFF.

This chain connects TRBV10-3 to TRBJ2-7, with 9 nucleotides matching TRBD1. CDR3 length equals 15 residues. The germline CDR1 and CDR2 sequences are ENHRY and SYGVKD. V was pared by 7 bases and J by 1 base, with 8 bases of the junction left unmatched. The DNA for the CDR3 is TGTGCCATCAATACGGGACAGGGATTTTCCTACGAGCAGTACTTC. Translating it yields CAINTGQGFSYEQYF.

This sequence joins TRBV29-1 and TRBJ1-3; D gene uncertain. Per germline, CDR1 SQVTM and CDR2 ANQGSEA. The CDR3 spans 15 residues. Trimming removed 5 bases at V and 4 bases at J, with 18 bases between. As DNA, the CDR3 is TGCAGCGTTACTTCGGCTTGGGATCTAGGAAACACCATATATTTT. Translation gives CSVTSAWDLGNTIYF.

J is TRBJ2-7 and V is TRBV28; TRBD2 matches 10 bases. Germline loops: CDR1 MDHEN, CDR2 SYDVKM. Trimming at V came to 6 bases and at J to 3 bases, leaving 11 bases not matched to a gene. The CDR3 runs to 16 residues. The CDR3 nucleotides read TGTGCCAGCAGCCCTTGGGCAGCGGGAGGGGTCTACGAGCAGTACTTC. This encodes CASSPWAAGGVYEQYF. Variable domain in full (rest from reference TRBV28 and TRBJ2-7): DVKVTQSSRYLVKRTGEKVFLECVQDMDHENMFWYRQDPGLGLRLIYFSYDVKMKEKGDIPEGYSVSREKKERFSLILESASTNQTSMYLCASSPWAAGGVYEQYFGPGTRLTVT.

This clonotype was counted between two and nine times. The chain's CDR3 is CSASGGTYSNQPQHF. CDR3 coding DNA: TGCAGTGCTAGCGGCGGAACTTATAGCAATCAGCCCCAGCATTTT. The rearrangement links TRBV20-1 to TRBJ1-5; D gene unclear. Trimming removed 3 bases from V and 0 bases from J, with 12 bases in between. The CDR3 totals 15 residues. Germline V gives CDR1 DFQATT, CDR2 SNEGSKA (reference sequence).

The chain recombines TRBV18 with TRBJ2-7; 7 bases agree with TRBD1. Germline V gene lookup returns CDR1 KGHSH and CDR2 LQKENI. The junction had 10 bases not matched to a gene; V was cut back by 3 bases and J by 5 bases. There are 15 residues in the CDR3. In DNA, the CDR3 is TGTGCCAGCTCACCCAAGGACAGGCCTTCGGACGAGCAGTACTTC. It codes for CASSPKDRPSDEQYF.

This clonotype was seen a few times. CDR3 bases: TGTGCCAGCAGCTCGGGACCCCAGGGTCTAGGCGAAAAACTGTTTTTT. Translating it yields CASSSGPQGLGEKLFF. The V and J genes are TRBV7-9 and TRBJ1-4; a possible D gene is TRBD1 (5 bases). The CDR3 covers 16 residues. Per the germline V gene, CDR1 is SEHNR and CDR2 is FQNEAQ (reference sequence). Trimming left V 4 bases short and J 8 bases short, with 20 bases between.

The chain's CDR3 is CASSLRSANQPQHF. In DNA, the CDR3 is TGTGCCAGCAGTTTAAGGTCCGCTAATCAGCCCCAGCATTTT. The genes are TRBV12-3 or TRBV12-4 and TRBJ1-5; D remains ambiguous. The V gene lost 2 bases and the J gene lost 4 bases, with 9 bases spanning the gap. The CDR3 has 14 residues.

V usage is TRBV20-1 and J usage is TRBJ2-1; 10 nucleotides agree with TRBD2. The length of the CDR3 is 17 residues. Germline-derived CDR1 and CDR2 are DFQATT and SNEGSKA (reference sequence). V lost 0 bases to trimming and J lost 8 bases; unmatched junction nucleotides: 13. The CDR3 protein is CSARDRLAGRGGHEQFF. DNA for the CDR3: TGCAGTGCTAGAGATCGACTAGCGGGTCGGGGAGGTCATGAGCAGTTCTTC.

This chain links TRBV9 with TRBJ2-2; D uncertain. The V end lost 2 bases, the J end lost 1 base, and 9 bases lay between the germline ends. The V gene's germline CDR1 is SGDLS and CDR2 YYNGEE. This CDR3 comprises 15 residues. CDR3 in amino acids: CASSVGHMNTGELFF. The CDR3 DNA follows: TGTGCCAGCAGCGTGGGCCACATGAACACCGGGGAGCTGTTTTTT.

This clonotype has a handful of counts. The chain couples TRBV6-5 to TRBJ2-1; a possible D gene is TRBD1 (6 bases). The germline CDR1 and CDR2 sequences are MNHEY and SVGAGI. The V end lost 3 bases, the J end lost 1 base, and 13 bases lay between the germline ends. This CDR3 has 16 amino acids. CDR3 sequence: CASSYAGAGSYNEQFF. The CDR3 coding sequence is TGTGCCAGCAGTTATGCAGGGGCCGGGTCCTACAATGAGCAGTTCTTC.